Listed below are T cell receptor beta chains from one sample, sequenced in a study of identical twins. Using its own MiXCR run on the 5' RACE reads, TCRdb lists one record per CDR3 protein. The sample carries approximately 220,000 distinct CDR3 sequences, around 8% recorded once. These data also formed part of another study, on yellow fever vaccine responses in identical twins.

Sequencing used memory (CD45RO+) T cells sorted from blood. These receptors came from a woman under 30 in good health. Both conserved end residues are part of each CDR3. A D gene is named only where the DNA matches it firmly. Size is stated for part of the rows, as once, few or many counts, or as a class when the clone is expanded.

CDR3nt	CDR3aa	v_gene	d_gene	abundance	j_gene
TGTGCCAGCAGGATAGGACGACTAAGCTCCTACGAGCAGTACTTC	CASRIGRLSSYEQYF	TRBV6-1	.	few	TRBJ2-7
TGTGCCAGCAGTTACCCTCTAGCGGGAGGACCCTACAATGAGCAGTTCTTC	CASSYPLAGGPYNEQFF	TRBV6-2/TRBV6-3	TRBD2	.	TRBJ2-1
TGTGCCAGCAGTTTATGGACAGCAGAAGCTTTCTTT	CASSLWTAEAFF	TRBV28	.	few	TRBJ1-1
TGTGCCAGCAGCTTGGAAGCCCTAAGCACTGAAGCTTTCTTT	CASSLEALSTEAFF	TRBV5-5	.	.	TRBJ1-1
TGTGCCAGCAGTTTCCGGACTAGCGGGAGGGACGAGCAGTTCTTC	CASSFRTSGRDEQFF	TRBV6-5	TRBD2	few	TRBJ2-1
TGCAGCGTGTCGGGACCGAACTACAATGAGCAGTTCTTC	CSVSGPNYNEQFF	TRBV29-1	.	many	TRBJ2-1
TGCAGTGCTCTTCCGGGACAGACTATCTCCTACGAGCAGTACTTC	CSALPGQTISYEQYF	TRBV20-1	TRBD1	many	TRBJ2-7
TGTGCCTGGAGTGTGTGGGGGACCAGCACAGATACGCAGTATTTT	CAWSVWGTSTDTQYF	TRBV30	.	.	TRBJ2-3
TGCGCCAGCAGCTTGGGGGGGTATTCCTACGAGCAGTACTTC	CASSLGGYSYEQYF	TRBV5-1	.	.	TRBJ2-7
TGTGCCTGGAGCGGACAGGGACAAGCTTTCTTT	CAWSGQGQAFF	TRBV30	TRBD1	few	TRBJ1-1
TGTGCCAGCAGCTTGCAGGGGAGCAATCAGCCCCAGCATTTT	CASSLQGSNQPQHF	TRBV5-6	.	.	TRBJ1-5
TGTGCCACCAGCAGAGAGGAACTAGCGGGAGCAGAGACCCAGTACTTC	CATSREELAGAETQYF	TRBV15	TRBD2	many	TRBJ2-5
TGTGCCAGCAGCTTAATGCAAGGGGCTGGGGCCAGCGTCCTGACTTTC	CASSLMQGAGASVLTF	TRBV7-9	.	few	TRBJ2-6
TGCAGTGCTCCACTCCAGGGGAACTTGAACACTGAAGCTTTCTTT	CSAPLQGNLNTEAFF	TRBV20-1	.	.	TRBJ1-1
TGTGCCAGCAGTCGCGGAGGTTCCGGGGAGCTGTTTTTT	CASSRGGSGELFF	TRBV28	.	.	TRBJ2-2
TGCGCCAGCAGTGAGTCAGTACAGGGTGTGCAGTTCTTC	CASSESVQGVQFF	TRBV10-2	.	many	TRBJ2-1
TGTGCCAGCAGCCCCAGGGGTGACTATGGCTACACCTTC	CASSPRGDYGYTF	TRBV12-3/TRBV12-4	.	many	TRBJ1-2
TGTGCCAGCAGCTTAGCGCGGGGTGCCCTTTACAATGAGCAGTTCTTC	CASSLARGALYNEQFF	TRBV7-2	.	.	TRBJ2-1
TGTGCCAGCAGAACCCTAACCCGGACGGGGAGCTCCTACAATGAGCAGTTCTTC	CASRTLTRTGSSYNEQFF	TRBV6-1	.	many	TRBJ2-1
TGTGCCAGCAGCGCAACTAGCGGAGGGGAGGAGACCCAGTACTTC	CASSATSGGEETQYF	TRBV7-9	TRBD2	many	TRBJ2-5
TGCGCCAGCAGACTCCAAGGGTTTCAAGAGACCCAGTACTTC	CASRLQGFQETQYF	TRBV5-1	.	many	TRBJ2-5
TGTGCCAGCAGTCGTAACCCCGGGACAACCTATGGCTACACCTTC	CASSRNPGTTYGYTF	TRBV2	.	.	TRBJ1-2